A selection of T cell receptor beta chains follows, all from one sample in a study of post-analysis software for immune sequencing data. Each CDR3 protein is one row after TCRdb ran MiXCR on the PCR reads. Of roughly 730,000 distinct CDR3 sequences detected, 30% appear once; the ten largest clones hold more than 0.55%. Material: blood. All receptors come from a girl aged 10 to 17 with multiple sclerosis. The CDR3 runs from the conserved cysteine through the conserved F or W. The D gene is left open where the match is weak. A row's size may be missing; if present it is once, few, many or a size class.

j_call clone_size d_call v_call cdr3_nt cdr3_aa
TRBJ2-3 NA NA TRBV12-3/TRBV12-4 TGTGCCAGCACCCCGGGTGTGGGGATCCAAAGCACAGATGCGCAGTATTTT CASTPGVGIQSTDAQYF
TRBJ2-7 NA TRBD1 TRBV30 TGTGCCTGGAGTACCGGGACAGGGATCTACGAGCAGTACTTC CAWSTGTGIYEQYF
TRBJ2-7 NA TRBD1 TRBV4-3 TGCGCCAGCAGCCAGCAGGGGGCGCGTTCCGAGCAGTACTTC CASSQQGARSEQYF
TRBJ2-1 NA TRBD2 TRBV11-2 TGTGCCAGCAGCTTAGCCCCTTTGACTAGCCCCTACAATGAGCAGTTCTTC CASSLAPLTSPYNEQFF
TRBJ2-2 NA NA TRBV12-5 TGTGCTAGTGGTTTGGCCCGAACCGGGGAGCTGTTTTTT CASGLARTGELFF
TRBJ1-5 NA NA TRBV5-1 TGCGCCAGCAGCACAAATCAGCCCCAGCATTTT CASSTNQPQHF
TRBJ1-2 NA TRBD1 TRBV27 TGTGCCAGCAGTTTACCCGGACAGGTCGGCTACACCTTC CASSLPGQVGYTF
TRBJ2-7 few NA TRBV2 TGTGCCAGCAGTGATGTGGGGTTTCTCTCCTACGAGCAGTACTTC CASSDVGFLSYEQYF
TRBJ2-7 NA TRBD1 TRBV18 TGTGCCAGCTCACCACCGTCGGGACAGGGGGCCTACGAGCAGTACTTC CASSPPSGQGAYEQYF
TRBJ2-1 NA NA TRBV21-1 TGTGCCAGCAGCCCGATAAGAAGGGTATACAATGAGCAGTTCTTC CASSPIRRVYNEQFF
TRBJ2-7 few NA TRBV7-2 TGTGCCAGCAGCTCAAACCGGGACCACTACGAGCAGTACTTC CASSSNRDHYEQYF
TRBJ2-7 NA TRBD2 TRBV7-2 TGTGCCAGCAGCTTCCCAGCGGGATTATCCTGCGAGCAGTACTTC CASSFPAGLSCEQYF
TRBJ1-5 NA NA TRBV11-2 TGTGCCAGCAGCTTTCAAGGGGGGAGCAATCAGCCCCAGCATTTT CASSFQGGSNQPQHF
TRBJ2-7 few NA TRBV29-1 TGCAGCATCTCGGTGTCGATGAGCTCCTACGAGCAGTACTTC CSISVSMSSYEQYF
TRBJ2-7 NA NA TRBV18 TGTGCCAGCTCACCTCTCCCTGGGCAGCACTCCTACGAGCAGTACTTC CASSPLPGQHSYEQYF
TRBJ2-1 NA TRBD2 TRBV5-1 TGCGCCAGCAGCTTGGCGGCTAGCGGGAAGAGTGAGCAGTTCTTC CASSLAASGKSEQFF
TRBJ2-1 few NA TRBV20-1 TGCAGTGCTAGGAGCCTAGTAGGGAGGAATGAGCAGTTCTTC CSARSLVGRNEQFF
TRBJ2-7 few TRBD1 TRBV10-2 TGCGCCAGCAGTGGGGCCACGGGACAGAGTCCCTACGAGCAGTACTTC CASSGATGQSPYEQYF
TRBJ2-3 many TRBD1 TRBV7-2 TGTGCCAGCAGCTTAGCCGACAGGGCCGCAGATACGCAGTATTTT CASSLADRAADTQYF
TRBJ1-6 NA NA TRBV20-1 TGCAGTGCTACCCCCAGTTTCCGGGCCTATAATTCACCCCTCCACTTT CSATPSFRAYNSPLHF
TRBJ2-1 many TRBD1 TRBV10-3 TGTGCCACAAGACCGGGACAGGGAGACAATGAGCAGTTCTTC CATRPGQGDNEQFF
TRBJ2-3 NA NA TRBV7-2 TGTGCCAGCAGCTTAGAGCGCTTCGGGAGTGTGCAGGATACGCAGTATTTT CASSLERFGSVQDTQYF
TRBJ2-3 NA NA TRBV5-1 TGCGCCAGTTGCCCGCAGTCTAGCACAGATACGCAGTATTTT CASCPQSSTDTQYF
TRBJ2-5 few TRBD2 TRBV20-1 TGCAGTGCTAGGGGGGCTAGCGGGGGGGCGTCAGAGACCCAGTACTTC CSARGASGGASETQYF
TRBJ2-7 once NA TRBV28 TGTGCCAGCGGGGATCCGGTGGAGGGCTACGAGCAGTACTTC CASGDPVEGYEQYF
TRBJ2-1 NA TRBD2 TRBV9 TGTGCCAGCAGCGTAAGACTAGCGGGACTCAATGAGCAGTTCTTC CASSVRLAGLNEQFF
TRBJ2-1 few TRBD2 TRBV5-1 TGCGCCAGCCGGCCCGGGGCTAGCGGGAGAATGGGCAATGAGCAGTTCTTC CASRPGASGRMGNEQFF
TRBJ1-1 few TRBD1 TRBV28 TGTGCCAGCAGTCCTCGCCGACAGGGGACGGCTGAAGCTTTCTTT CASSPRRQGTAEAFF
TRBJ2-3 once NA TRBV5-1 TGCGCCAGCAGTCACACCAACCAGGATACGCAGTATTTT CASSHTNQDTQYF
TRBJ2-2 few TRBD2 TRBV20-1 TGCAGTGCTAGAGCCCGACTAGCGGACTTCGGCGGGGAGCTGTTTTTT CSARARLADFGGELFF
TRBJ2-5 many NA TRBV4-3 TGCGCCAGCAGCCAAGATCTGGGTTCGGGGGAGACCCAGTACTTC CASSQDLGSGETQYF
TRBJ1-1 few NA TRBV15 TGTGCCACCAGGCCATCCGGCAGGGCCACTGAAGCTTTCTTT CATRPSGRATEAFF
TRBJ2-1 many TRBD2 TRBV6-5 TGTGCCAGCAGTGCACCGGGGGGGCCCTACAATGAGCAGTTCTTC CASSAPGGPYNEQFF
TRBJ2-1 NA NA TRBV14 TGTGCCAGCAGACTCGATAGCGGCTCCTACAATGAGCAGTTCTTC CASRLDSGSYNEQFF
TRBJ1-2 few TRBD1 TRBV12-3/TRBV12-4 TGTGCCAGCAGTTTCCGGACAGGGCGGGCAAATGGCTACACCTTC CASSFRTGRANGYTF
TRBJ2-1 NA TRBD2 TRBV24-1 TGTGCCACCAGTTCGGGCGGGGGACATGAGCAGTTCTTC CATSSGGGHEQFF